A few counts support the clone carrying this T cell receptor beta chain. The target antigen is unknown. Staining for CD45RO/CCR7/CD25/CD127/CD95/CD27 allowed sorting of CD4+ naive, central memory, regulatory and stem cell-like memory cells. The data stem from a study of beta chain features in type 1 diabetes. General study results and limits: Type 1 diabetes patients had fewer VDJ junction insertions and more deletions. A moderate, significant TCRB CDR3 shortening appeared in type 1 diabetes across four CD4+ subsets. HLA effects on TCRB rearrangement stayed unresolved here.

The CDR3 loop spans 13 amino acids. The germline gives CDR1 MGHRA, CDR2 YSYEKL. V was shortened by 8 bases and J by 4 bases, with 13 bases between the two germline ends. Isolated RNA was reverse transcribed in full, so expressed TCRB transcripts were sequenced. The method was immunoSEQ multiplex PCR; TCRdb's version includes in-frame clones alone and lacks a portion of them. The sample lists more than 300,000 clones; roughly 12% were seen once. The receptor's source is a woman aged 18-35 years with type 1 diabetes. The chain joins TRBV4-1 to TRBJ2-3; tentatively, D is TRBD2 (6 bases). The sample was naive CD4+ T cells from blood. CDR3 loop: CASGGIKPDTQYF. The CDR3 DNA reads TGCGCCAGCGGAGGGATTAAGCCAGATACGCAGTATTTT.